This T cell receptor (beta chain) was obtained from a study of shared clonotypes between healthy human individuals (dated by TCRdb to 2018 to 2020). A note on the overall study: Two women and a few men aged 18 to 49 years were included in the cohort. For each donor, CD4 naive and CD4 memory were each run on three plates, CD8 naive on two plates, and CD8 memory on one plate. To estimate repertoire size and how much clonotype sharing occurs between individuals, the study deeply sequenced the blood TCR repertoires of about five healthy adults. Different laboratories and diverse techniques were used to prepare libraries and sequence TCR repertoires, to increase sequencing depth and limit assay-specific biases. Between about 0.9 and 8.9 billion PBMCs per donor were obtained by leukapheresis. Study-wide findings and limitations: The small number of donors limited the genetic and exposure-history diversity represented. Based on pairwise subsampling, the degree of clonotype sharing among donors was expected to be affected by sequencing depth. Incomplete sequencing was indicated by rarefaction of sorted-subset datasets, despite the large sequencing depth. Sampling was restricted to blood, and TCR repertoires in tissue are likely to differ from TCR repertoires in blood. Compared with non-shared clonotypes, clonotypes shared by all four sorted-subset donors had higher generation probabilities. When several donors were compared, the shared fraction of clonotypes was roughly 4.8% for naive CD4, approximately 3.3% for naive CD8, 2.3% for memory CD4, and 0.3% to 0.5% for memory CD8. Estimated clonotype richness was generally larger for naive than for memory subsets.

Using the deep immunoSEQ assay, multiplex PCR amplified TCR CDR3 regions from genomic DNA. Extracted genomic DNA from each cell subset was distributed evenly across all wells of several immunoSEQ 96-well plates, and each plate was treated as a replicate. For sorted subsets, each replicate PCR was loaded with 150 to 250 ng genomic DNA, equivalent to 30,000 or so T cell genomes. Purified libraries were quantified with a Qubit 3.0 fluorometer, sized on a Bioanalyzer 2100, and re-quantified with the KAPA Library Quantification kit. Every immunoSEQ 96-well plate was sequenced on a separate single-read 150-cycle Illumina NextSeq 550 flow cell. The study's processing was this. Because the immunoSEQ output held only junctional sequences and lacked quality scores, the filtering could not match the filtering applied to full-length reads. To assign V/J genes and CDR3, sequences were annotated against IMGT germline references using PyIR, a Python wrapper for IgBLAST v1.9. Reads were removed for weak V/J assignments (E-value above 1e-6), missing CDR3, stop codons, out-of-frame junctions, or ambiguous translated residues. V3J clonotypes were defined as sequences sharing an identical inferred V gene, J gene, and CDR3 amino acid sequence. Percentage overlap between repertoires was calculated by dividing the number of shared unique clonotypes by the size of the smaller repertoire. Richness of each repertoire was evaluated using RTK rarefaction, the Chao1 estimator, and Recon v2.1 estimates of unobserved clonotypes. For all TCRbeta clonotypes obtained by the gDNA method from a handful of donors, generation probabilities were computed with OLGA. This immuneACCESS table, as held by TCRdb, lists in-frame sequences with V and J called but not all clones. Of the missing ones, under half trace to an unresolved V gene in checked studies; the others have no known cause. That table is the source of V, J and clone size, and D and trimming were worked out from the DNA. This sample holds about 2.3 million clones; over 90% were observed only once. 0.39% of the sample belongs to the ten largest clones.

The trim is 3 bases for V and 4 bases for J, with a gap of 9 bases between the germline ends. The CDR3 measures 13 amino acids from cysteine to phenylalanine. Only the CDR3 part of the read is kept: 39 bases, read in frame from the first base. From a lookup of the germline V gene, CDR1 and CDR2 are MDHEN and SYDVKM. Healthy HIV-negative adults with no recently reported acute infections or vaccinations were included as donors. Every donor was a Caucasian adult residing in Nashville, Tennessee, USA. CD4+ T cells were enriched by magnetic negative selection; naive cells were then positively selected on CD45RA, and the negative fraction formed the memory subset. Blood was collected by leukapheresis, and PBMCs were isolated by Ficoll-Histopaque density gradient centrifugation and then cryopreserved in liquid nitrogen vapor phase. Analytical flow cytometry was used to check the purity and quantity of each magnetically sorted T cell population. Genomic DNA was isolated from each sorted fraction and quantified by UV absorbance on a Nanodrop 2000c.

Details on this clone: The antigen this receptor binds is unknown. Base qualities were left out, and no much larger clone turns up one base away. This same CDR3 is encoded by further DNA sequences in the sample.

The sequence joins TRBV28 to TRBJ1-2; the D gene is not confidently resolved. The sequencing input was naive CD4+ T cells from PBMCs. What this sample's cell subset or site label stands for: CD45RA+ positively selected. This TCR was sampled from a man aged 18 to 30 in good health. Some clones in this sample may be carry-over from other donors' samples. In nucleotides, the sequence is TGTGCCAGCAGTTTGGTGGGAAGCTATGGCTACACCTTC. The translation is CASSLVGSYGYTF.